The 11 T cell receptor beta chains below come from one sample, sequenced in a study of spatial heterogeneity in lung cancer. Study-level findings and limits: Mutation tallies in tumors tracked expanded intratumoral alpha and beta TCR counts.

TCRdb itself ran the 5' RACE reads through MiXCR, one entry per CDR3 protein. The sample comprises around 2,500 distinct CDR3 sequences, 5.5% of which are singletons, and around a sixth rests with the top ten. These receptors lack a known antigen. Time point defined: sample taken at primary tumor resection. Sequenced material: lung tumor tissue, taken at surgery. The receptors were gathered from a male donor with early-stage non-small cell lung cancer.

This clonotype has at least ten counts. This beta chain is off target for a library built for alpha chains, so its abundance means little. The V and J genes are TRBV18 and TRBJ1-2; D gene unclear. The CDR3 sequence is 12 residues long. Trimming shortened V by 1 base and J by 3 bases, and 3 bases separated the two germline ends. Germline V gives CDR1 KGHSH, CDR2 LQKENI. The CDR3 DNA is TGTGCCAGCTCACCACGGTACTATGGCTACACCTTC. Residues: CASSPRYYGYTF.

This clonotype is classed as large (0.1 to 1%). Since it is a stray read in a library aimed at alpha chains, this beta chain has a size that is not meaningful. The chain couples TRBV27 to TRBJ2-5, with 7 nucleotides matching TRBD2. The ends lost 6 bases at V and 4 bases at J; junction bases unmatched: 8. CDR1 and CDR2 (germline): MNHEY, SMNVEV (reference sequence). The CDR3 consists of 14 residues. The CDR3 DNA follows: TGTGCCAGCAGACAAGCGGGGTCGTCAGAGACCCAGTACTTC. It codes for CASRQAGSSETQYF.

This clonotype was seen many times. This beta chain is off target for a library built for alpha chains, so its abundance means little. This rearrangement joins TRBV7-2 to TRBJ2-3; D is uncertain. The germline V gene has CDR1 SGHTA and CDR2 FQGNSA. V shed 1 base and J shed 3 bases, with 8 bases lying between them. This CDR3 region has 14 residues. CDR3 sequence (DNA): TGTGCCAGCAGCTTAGTGCAGGCGACAGATACGCAGTATTTT. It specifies CASSLVQATDTQYF. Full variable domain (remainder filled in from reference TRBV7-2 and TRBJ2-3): GAGVSQSPSNKVTEKGKDVELRCDPISGHTALYWYRQSLGQGLEFLIYFQGNSAPDKSGLPSDRFSAERTGGSVSTLTIQRTQQEDSAVYLCASSLVQATDTQYFGPGTRLTVL.

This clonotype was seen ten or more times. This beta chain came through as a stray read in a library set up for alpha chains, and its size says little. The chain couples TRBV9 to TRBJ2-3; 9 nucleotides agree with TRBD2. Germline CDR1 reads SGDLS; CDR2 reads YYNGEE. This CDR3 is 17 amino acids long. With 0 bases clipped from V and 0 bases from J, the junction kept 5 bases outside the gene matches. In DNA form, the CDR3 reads TGTGCCAGCAGCGTAGCGCCTAGCGGGGCTAGCACAGATACGCAGTATTTT. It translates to CASSVAPSGASTDTQYF.

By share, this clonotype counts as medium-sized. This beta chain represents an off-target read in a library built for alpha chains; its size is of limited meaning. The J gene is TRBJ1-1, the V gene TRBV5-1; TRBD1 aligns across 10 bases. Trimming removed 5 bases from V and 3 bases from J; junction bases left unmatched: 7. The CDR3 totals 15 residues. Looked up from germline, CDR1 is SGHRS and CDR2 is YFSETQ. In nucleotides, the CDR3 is TGCGCCAGCAGTTTCACCGGGACAGGGGACACTGAAGCTTTCTTT. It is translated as CASSFTGTGDTEAFF. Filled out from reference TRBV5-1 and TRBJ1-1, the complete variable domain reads KAGVTQTPRYLIKTRGQQVTLSCSPISGHRSVSWYQQTPGQGLQFLFEYFSETQRNKGNFPGRFSGRQFSNSRSEMNVSTLELGDSALYLCASSFTGTGDTEAFFGQGTRLTVV.

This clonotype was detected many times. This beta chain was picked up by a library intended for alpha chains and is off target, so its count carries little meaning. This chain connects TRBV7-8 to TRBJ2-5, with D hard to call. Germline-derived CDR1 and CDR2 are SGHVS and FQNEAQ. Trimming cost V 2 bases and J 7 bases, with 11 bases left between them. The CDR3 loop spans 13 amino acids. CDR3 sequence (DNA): TGTGCCAGCAGCTTACAGCGCGAAGGGACCCAGTACTTC. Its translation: CASSLQREGTQYF.

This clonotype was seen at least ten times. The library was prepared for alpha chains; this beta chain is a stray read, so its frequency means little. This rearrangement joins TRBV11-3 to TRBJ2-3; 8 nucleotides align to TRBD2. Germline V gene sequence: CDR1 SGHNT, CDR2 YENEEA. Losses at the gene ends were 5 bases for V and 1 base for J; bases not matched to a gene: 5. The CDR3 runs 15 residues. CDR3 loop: CASSPGLGGTDTQYF. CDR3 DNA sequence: TGTGCCAGCAGCCCGGGACTAGGGGGCACAGATACGCAGTATTTT.

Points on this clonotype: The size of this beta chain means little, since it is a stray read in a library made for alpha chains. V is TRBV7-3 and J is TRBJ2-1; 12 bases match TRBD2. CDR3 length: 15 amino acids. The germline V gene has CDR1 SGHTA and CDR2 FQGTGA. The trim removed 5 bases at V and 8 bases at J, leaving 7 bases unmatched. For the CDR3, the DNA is TGTGCCAGCAGCCCGACTAGCGGGAGTAGTTATGAGCAGTTCTTC. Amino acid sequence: CASSPTSGSSYEQFF.

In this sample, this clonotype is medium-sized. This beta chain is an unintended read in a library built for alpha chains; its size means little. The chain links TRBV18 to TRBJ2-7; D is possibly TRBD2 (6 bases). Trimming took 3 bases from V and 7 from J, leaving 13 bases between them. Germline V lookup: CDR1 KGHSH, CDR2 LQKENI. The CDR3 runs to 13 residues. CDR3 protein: CASSPGSREEQYF. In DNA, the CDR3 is TGTGCCAGCTCACCCGGGAGCCGGGAGGAGCAGTACTTC.

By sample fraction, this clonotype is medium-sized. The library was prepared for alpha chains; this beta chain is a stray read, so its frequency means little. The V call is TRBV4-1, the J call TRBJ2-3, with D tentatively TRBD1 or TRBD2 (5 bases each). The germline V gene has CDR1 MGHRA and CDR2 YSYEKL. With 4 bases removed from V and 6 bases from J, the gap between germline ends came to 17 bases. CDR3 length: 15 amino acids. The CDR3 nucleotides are TGCGCCAGCAGCCTGGACTTAGTAGGGGTTGATACGCAGTATTTT. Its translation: CASSLDLVGVDTQYF.

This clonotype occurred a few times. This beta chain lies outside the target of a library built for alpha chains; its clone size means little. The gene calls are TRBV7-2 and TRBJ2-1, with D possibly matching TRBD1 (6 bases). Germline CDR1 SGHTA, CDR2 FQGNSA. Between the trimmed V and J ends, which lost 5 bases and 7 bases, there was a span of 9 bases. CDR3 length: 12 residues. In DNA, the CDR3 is TGTGCCAGCAGCCTAACAGGGAATGAGCAGTTCTTC. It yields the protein CASSLTGNEQFF.